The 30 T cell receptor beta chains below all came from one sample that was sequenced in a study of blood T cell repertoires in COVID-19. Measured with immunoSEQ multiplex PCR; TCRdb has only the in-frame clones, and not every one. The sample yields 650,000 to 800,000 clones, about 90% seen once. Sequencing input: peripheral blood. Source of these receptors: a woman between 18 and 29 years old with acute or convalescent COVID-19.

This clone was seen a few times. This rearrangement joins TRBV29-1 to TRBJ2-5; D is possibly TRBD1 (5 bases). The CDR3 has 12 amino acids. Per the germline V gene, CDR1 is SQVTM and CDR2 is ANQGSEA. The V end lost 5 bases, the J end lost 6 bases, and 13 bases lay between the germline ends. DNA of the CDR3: TGCAGCGTTCGGCAGGGTCGACAGACCCAGTACTTC. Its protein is CSVRQGRQTQYF.

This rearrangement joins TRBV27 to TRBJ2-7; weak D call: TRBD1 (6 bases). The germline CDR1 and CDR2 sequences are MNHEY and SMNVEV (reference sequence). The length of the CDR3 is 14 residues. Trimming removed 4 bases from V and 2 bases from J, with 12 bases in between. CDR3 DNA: TGTGCCAGCAGTTCCTCGACAGGAACCTACGAGCAGTACTTC. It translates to CASSSSTGTYEQYF.

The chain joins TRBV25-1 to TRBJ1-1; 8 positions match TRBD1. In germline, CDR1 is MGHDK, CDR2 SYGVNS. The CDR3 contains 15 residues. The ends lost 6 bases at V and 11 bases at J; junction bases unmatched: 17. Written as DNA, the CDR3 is TGTGCCAGCAGGGATGAAAGACAGGGGACAACCAGGGCTTTCTTT. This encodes CASRDERQGTTRAFF. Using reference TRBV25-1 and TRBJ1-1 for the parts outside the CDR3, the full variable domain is EADIYQTPRYLVIGTGKKITLECSQTMGHDKMYWYQQDPGMELHLIHYSYGVNSTEKGDLSSESTVSRIRTEHFPLTLESARPSHTSQYLCASRDERQGTTRAFFGQGTRLTVV.

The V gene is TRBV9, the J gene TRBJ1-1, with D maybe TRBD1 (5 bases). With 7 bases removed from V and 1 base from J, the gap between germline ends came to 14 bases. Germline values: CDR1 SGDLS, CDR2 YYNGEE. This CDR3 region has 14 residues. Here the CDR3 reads CASRKSGTNTEAFF. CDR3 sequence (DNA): TGTGCCAGCCGTAAAAGCGGGACGAACACTGAAGCTTTCTTT.

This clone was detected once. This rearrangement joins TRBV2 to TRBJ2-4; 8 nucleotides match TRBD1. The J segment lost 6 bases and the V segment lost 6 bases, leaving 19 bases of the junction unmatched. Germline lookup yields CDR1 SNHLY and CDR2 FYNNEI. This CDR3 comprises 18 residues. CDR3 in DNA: TGTGCCAGCAGCGAACCCCATTTACAGGGGGAGAAGAGAAACATTCAGTACTTC. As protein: CASSEPHLQGEKRNIQYF.

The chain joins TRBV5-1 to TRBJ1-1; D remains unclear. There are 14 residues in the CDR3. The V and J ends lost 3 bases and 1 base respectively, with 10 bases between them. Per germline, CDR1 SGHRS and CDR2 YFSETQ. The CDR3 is CASSSGSGNTEAFF. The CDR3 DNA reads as TGCGCCAGCAGCTCGGGGAGTGGGAACACTGAAGCTTTCTTT. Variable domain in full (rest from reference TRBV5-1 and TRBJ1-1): KAGVTQTPRYLIKTRGQQVTLSCSPISGHRSVSWYQQTPGQGLQFLFEYFSETQRNKGNFPGRFSGRQFSNSRSEMNVSTLELGDSALYLCASSSGSGNTEAFFGQGTRLTVV.

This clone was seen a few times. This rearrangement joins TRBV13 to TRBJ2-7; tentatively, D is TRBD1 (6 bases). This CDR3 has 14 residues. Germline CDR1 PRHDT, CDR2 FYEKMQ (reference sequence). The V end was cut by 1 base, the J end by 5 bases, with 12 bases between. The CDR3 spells CASSLEQGRHEQYF. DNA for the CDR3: TGTGCCAGCAGCTTAGAGCAGGGGCGGCACGAGCAGTACTTC.

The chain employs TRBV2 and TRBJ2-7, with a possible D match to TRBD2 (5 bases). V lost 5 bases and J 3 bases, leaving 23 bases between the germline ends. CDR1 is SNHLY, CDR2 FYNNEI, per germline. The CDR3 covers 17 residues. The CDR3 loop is CASSSLIRTTAGYEQYF. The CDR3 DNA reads TGTGCCAGCAGTTCCTTAATCCGGACCACGGCGGGCTACGAGCAGTACTTC.

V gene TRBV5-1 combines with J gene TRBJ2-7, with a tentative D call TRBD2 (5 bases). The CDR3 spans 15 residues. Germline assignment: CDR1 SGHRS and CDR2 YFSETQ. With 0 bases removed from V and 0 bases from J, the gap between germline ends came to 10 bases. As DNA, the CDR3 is TGCGCCAGCAGCTTGGGTGTAGGGAGCTCCTACGAGCAGTACTTC. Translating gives CASSLGVGSSYEQYF.

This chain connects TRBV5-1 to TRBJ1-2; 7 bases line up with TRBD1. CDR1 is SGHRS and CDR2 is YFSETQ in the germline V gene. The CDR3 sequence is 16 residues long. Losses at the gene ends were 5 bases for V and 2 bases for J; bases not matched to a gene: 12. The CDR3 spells CASRRDSRASNYGYTF. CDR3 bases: TGCGCCAGCAGGCGGGACAGTCGAGCCTCAAACTATGGCTACACCTTC.

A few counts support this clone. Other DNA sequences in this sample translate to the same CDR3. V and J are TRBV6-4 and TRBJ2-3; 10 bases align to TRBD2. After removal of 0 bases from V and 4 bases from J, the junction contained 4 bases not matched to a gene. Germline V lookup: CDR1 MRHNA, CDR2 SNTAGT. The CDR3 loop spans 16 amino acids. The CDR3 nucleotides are TGTGCCAGCAGTGACTCAAGCAGCGGGGGGGCAGATACGCAGTATTTT. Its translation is CASSDSSSGGADTQYF.

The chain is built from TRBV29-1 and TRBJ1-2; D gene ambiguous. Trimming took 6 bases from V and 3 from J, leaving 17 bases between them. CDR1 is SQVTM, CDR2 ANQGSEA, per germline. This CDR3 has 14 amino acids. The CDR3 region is CSVADGVLYYGYTF. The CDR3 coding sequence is TGCAGCGTGGCTGACGGGGTTCTTTACTATGGCTACACCTTC.

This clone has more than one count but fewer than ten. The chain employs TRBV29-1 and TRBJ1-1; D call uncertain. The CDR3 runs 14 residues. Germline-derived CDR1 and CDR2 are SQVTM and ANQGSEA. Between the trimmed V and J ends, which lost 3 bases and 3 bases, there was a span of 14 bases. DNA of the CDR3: TGCAGCGTTGAGGTGGCGATGGAGGACACTGAAGCTTTCTTT. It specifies CSVEVAMEDTEAFF. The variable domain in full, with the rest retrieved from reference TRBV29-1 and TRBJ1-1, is SAVISQKPSRDICQRGTSLTIQCQVDSQVTMMFWYRQQPGQSLTLIATANQGSEATYESGFVIDKFPISRPNLTFSTLTVSNMSPEDSSIYLCSVEVAMEDTEAFFGQGTRLTVV.

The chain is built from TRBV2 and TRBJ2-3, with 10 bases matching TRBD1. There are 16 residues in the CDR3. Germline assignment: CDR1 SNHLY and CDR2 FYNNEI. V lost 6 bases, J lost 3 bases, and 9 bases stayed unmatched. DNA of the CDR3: TGTGCCAGCAGCGATGACTCGGGACAGGGGACAGATACGCAGTATTTT. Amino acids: CASSDDSGQGTDTQYF.

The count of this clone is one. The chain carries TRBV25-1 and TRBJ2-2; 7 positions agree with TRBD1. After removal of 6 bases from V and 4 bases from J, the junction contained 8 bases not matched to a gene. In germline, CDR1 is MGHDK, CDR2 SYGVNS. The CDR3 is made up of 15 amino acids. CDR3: CASSEGAKGTGELFF. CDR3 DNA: TGTGCCAGCAGCGAGGGGGCGAAGGGCACCGGGGAGCTGTTTTTT.

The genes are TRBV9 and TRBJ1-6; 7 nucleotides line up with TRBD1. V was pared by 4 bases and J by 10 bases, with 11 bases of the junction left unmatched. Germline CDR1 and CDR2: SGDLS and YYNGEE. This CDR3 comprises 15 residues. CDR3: CASSPPTGADSPLHF. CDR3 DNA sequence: TGTGCCAGCAGCCCACCCACAGGGGCCGACTCACCCCTCCACTTT.

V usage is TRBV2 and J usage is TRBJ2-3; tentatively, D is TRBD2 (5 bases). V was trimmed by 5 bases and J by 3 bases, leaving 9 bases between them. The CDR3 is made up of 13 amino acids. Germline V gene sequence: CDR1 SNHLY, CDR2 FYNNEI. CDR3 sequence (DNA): TGTGCCAGCAGTAGCCGGGGAACAGATACGCAGTATTTT. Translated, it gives CASSSRGTDTQYF.

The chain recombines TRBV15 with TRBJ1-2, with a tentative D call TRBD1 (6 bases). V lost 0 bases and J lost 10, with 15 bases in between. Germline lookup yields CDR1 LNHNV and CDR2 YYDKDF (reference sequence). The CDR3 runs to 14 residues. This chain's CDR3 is CATSRDRQQGAYTF. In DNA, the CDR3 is TGTGCCACCAGCAGAGATCGTCAACAGGGTGCCTACACCTTC.

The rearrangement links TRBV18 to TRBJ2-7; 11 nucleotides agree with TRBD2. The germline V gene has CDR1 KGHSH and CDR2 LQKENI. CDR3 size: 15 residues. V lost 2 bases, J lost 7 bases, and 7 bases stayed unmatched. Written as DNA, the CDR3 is TGTGCCAGCTCACCATCGGGGACTAGCGGTCGAGAGCAGTACTTC. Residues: CASSPSGTSGREQYF.

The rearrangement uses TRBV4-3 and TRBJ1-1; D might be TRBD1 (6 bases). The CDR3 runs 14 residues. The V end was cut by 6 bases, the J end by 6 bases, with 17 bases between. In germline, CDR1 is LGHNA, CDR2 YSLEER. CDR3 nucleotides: TGCGCCAGCAGTCATAGGGGGGGGGACGCTGAAGCTTTCTTT. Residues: CASSHRGGDAEAFF.

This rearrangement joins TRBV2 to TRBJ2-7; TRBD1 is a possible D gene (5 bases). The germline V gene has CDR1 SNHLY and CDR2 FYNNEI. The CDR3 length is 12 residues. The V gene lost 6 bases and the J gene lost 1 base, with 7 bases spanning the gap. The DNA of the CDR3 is TGTGCCAGCAGCAGGGTATCCTACGAGCAGTACTTC. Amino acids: CASSRVSYEQYF.

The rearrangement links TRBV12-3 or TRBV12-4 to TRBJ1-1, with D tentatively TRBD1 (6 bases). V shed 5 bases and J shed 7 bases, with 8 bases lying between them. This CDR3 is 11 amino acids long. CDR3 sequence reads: CASSGTIEAFF. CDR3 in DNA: TGTGCCAGCAGTGGGACAATTGAAGCTTTCTTT.

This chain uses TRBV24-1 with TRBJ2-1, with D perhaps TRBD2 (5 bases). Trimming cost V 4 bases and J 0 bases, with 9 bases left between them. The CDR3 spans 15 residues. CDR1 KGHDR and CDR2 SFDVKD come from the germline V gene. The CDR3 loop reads CATSELGSSYNEQFF. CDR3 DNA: TGTGCCACCAGTGAACTAGGGAGCTCCTACAATGAGCAGTTCTTC.

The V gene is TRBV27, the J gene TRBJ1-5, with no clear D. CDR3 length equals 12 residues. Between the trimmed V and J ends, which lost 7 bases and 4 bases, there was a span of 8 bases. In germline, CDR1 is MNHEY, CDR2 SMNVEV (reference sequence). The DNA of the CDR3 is TGTGCCAGCACTACGGGGAATCAGCCCCAGCATTTT. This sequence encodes CASTTGNQPQHF.

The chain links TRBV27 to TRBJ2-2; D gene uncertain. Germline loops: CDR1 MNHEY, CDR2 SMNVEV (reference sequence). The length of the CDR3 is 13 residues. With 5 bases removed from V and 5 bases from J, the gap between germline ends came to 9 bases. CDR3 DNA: TGTGCCAGCAGTGGAGCCCGGACCGGGGAGCTGTTTTTT. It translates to CASSGARTGELFF.

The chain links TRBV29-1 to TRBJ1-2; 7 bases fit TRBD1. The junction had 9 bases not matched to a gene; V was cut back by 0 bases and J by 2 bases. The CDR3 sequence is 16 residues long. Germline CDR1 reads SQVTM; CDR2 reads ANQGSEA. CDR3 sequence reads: CSVEDQDRRFNYGYTF. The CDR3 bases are TGCAGCGTTGAAGATCAGGACAGGAGATTCAACTATGGCTACACCTTC.

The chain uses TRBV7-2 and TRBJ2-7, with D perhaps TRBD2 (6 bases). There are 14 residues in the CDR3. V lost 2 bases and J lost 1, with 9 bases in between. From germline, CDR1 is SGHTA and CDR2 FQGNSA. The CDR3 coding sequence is TGTGCCAGCAGCTTATTGCGGGGATCCTACGAGCAGTACTTC. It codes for CASSLLRGSYEQYF.

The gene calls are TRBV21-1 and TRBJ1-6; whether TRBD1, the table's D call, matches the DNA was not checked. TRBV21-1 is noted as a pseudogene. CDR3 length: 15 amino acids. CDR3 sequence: CASSKENRCNSPLHF. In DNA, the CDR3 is TGTGCCAGCAGCAAAGAGAACAGGTGTAATTCACCCCTCCACTTT.

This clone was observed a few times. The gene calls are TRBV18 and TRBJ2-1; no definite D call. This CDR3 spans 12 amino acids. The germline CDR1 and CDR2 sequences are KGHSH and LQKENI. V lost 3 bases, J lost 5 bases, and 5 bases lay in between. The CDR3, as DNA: TGTGCCAGCTCACCGTTCAACAATGAGCAGTTCTTC. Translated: CASSPFNNEQFF.

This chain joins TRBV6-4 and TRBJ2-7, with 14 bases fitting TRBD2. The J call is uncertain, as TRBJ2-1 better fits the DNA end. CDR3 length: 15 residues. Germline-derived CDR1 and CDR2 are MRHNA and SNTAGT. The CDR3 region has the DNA TGTGCCAGTGGACTAGCGGGGGGCCAAAAGGATGAGCAGTTCTTC. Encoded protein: CASGLAGGQKDEQFF.